The rows below give T cell receptor beta chains drawn from one sample of a study of high-grade serous ovarian cancer treatment subgroups. Using immunoSEQ multiplex PCR, the repertoire was profiled, and TCRdb retains in-frame clones only, with some absent. Of roughly 15,000 clones in the sample, 86% were seen once. The sequencing input was tumor tissue. Receptors originate from a human donor with high-grade serous ovarian cancer. Each CDR3 is given with its conserved first and last residue. The D gene is left open where the match is weak. Clone size is given for some rows only: seen once, a few or many times, or a class if the clone is expanded.

len: 14; abundance: NA; v_gene: TRBV28; d_gene: NA; j_gene: TRBJ2-7; CDR3nt: TGTGCCAGCAGTTTATCCCTACTAGGATACGAGCAGTACTTC; CDR3aa: CASSLSLLGYEQYF
len: 14; abundance: NA; v_gene: TRBV9; d_gene: TRBD1; j_gene: TRBJ2-7; CDR3nt: TGTGCCAGCAGCGTAAGGGGACAGGTACGCGAGCAGTACTTC; CDR3aa: CASSVRGQVREQYF
len: 15; abundance: NA; v_gene: TRBV14; d_gene: NA; j_gene: TRBJ2-1; CDR3nt: TGTGCCAGCAGCCAAGATCTTGGGGGATACAATGAGCAGTTCTTC; CDR3aa: CASSQDLGGYNEQFF
len: 13; abundance: NA; v_gene: TRBV27; d_gene: NA; j_gene: TRBJ2-4; CDR3nt: TGTGCCAGCAGTTCACTAGCCAAAAACATTCAGTACTTC; CDR3aa: CASSSLAKNIQYF
len: 14; abundance: NA; v_gene: TRBV5-5; d_gene: NA; j_gene: TRBJ2-3; CDR3nt: TGTGCCAGCAGCTTGGAGTGGGGGGCAGATACGCAGTATTTT; CDR3aa: CASSLEWGADTQYF
len: 15; abundance: NA; v_gene: TRBV6-5; d_gene: NA; j_gene: TRBJ2-2; CDR3nt: TGTGCCAGCAGTTCGTGGACCCGAGTTTCCGGGGAGCTGTTTTTT; CDR3aa: CASSSWTRVSGELFF
len: 15; abundance: NA; v_gene: TRBV5-4; d_gene: NA; j_gene: TRBJ2-5; CDR3nt: TGTGCCAGCAGCTTGGGCGGAGTCCAACAAGAGACCCAGTACTTC; CDR3aa: CASSLGGVQQETQYF
len: 14; abundance: NA; v_gene: TRBV6-5; d_gene: NA; j_gene: TRBJ1-5; CDR3nt: TGTGCCAGCAGGTTAAGGGGCACCAATCAGCCCCAGCATTTT; CDR3aa: CASRLRGTNQPQHF
len: 16; abundance: NA; v_gene: TRBV5-6; d_gene: NA; j_gene: TRBJ1-6; CDR3nt: TGTGCCAGCAGCTTAAACAGTGCGGACTTTAATTCACCCCTCCACTTT; CDR3aa: CASSLNSADFNSPLHF
len: 12; abundance: NA; v_gene: TRBV14; d_gene: TRBD1; j_gene: TRBJ2-7; CDR3nt: TGTGCCAGCAGCCAAGGGACAGGGCATCAGTACTTC; CDR3aa: CASSQGTGHQYF
len: 15; abundance: NA; v_gene: TRBV28; d_gene: TRBD1; j_gene: TRBJ1-5; CDR3nt: TGTGCCAGCAGCCCGGGACAGTTTAGCAATCAGCCCCAGCATTTT; CDR3aa: CASSPGQFSNQPQHF
len: 16; abundance: NA; v_gene: TRBV9; d_gene: TRBD2; j_gene: TRBJ2-3; CDR3nt: TGTGCCAGCAGCGTTAGCGGGGGCCATCACACAGATACGCAGTATTTT; CDR3aa: CASSVSGGHHTDTQYF
len: 14; abundance: NA; v_gene: TRBV10-3; d_gene: NA; j_gene: TRBJ1-5; CDR3nt: TGTGCCATCAGTGAGAATAGGGGGAATCAGCCCCAGCATTTT; CDR3aa: CAISENRGNQPQHF
len: 15; abundance: NA; v_gene: TRBV5-1; d_gene: TRBD1; j_gene: TRBJ2-7; CDR3nt: TGCGCCAGCAGGGAGCAGGGGGCGCGGGCCTACGAGCAGTACTTC; CDR3aa: CASREQGARAYEQYF
len: 15; abundance: NA; v_gene: TRBV5-1; d_gene: NA; j_gene: TRBJ1-1; CDR3nt: TGCGCCAGCAGGCGATCGAGGGGGATGAACACTGAAGCTTTCTTT; CDR3aa: CASRRSRGMNTEAFF
len: 15; abundance: NA; v_gene: TRBV6-5; d_gene: TRBD1; j_gene: TRBJ1-2; CDR3nt: TGTGCCAGCAGTTACTCTCAGGGGGCCCGCAGAGTCTACACCTTC; CDR3aa: CASSYSQGARRVYTF
len: 15; abundance: NA; v_gene: TRBV19; d_gene: TRBD2; j_gene: TRBJ2-1; CDR3nt: TGTGCCAGTAGTTCGGGACTAGCGGCTACAACGGAGCAGTTCTTC; CDR3aa: CASSSGLAATTEQFF
len: 12; abundance: medium-sized; v_gene: TRBV2; d_gene: NA; j_gene: TRBJ2-3; CDR3nt: TGTGCCAGCAGTGAACTTTCAGATACGCAGTATTTT; CDR3aa: CASSELSDTQYF
len: 15; abundance: NA; v_gene: TRBV5-1; d_gene: TRBD1; j_gene: TRBJ1-2; CDR3nt: TGCGCCAGCAGCCGAGAGGGGACAGACTTCTATGGCTACACCTTC; CDR3aa: CASSREGTDFYGYTF
len: 16; abundance: NA; v_gene: TRBV30; d_gene: NA; j_gene: TRBJ1-3; CDR3nt: TGTGCCTGGATAAGAGCGCGAGGGGGGCCTGGAAACACCATATATTTT; CDR3aa: CAWIRARGGPGNTIYF
len: 15; abundance: NA; v_gene: TRBV6-6; d_gene: TRBD1; j_gene: TRBJ1-6; CDR3nt: TGTGCCAGCATAGTAGGACAGGGTGATAATTCACCCCTCCACTTT; CDR3aa: CASIVGQGDNSPLHF
len: 14; abundance: once; v_gene: TRBV7-6; d_gene: NA; j_gene: TRBJ2-3; CDR3nt: TGTGCCAGCAGCTTATTAACAGGGCCAGATACGCAGTATTTT; CDR3aa: CASSLLTGPDTQYF
len: 14; abundance: NA; v_gene: TRBV6-1; d_gene: TRBD1; j_gene: TRBJ2-2; CDR3nt: TGTGCCACCGGGACAGGGAGGAACACCGGGGAGCTGTTTTTT; CDR3aa: CATGTGRNTGELFF
len: 13; abundance: NA; v_gene: TRBV27; d_gene: NA; j_gene: TRBJ1-1; CDR3nt: TGTGCCAGCATGGGGCAGATGAACACTGAAGCTTTCTTT; CDR3aa: CASMGQMNTEAFF
len: 15; abundance: NA; v_gene: TRBV30; d_gene: NA; j_gene: TRBJ2-1; CDR3nt: TGTGCCTGGAGTGACCTTCGGGTGTACGACAATGAGCAGTTCTTC; CDR3aa: CAWSDLRVYDNEQFF
len: 11; abundance: NA; v_gene: TRBV20-1; d_gene: NA; j_gene: TRBJ2-3; CDR3nt: TGCAGTGTGCGGGTGGCTGATACGCAGTATTTT; CDR3aa: CSVRVADTQYF
len: 13; abundance: NA; v_gene: TRBV6-5; d_gene: NA; j_gene: TRBJ1-6; CDR3nt: TGTGCCAGCAGTGAAAGACAGCATTCACCCCTCCACTTT; CDR3aa: CASSERQHSPLHF
len: 15; abundance: NA; v_gene: TRBV11-1; d_gene: NA; j_gene: TRBJ1-2; CDR3nt: TGTGCCAGCAGCCCAGACCCAGATCAGGGCTATGGCTACACCTTC; CDR3aa: CASSPDPDQGYGYTF
len: 16; abundance: NA; v_gene: TRBV19; d_gene: TRBD2; j_gene: TRBJ2-2; CDR3nt: TGTGCCAGTAGTATCCCCAGCGGGGGGGCTCACGGGGAGCTGTTTTTT; CDR3aa: CASSIPSGGAHGELFF
len: 13; abundance: NA; v_gene: TRBV6-5; d_gene: TRBD2; j_gene: TRBJ2-7; CDR3nt: TGTGCCAGCAAAGCGGGGGGGCTATGGGAGCAGTACTTC; CDR3aa: CASKAGGLWEQYF
len: 15; abundance: once; v_gene: TRBV5-1; d_gene: TRBD2; j_gene: TRBJ2-7; CDR3nt: TGCGCCAGCAGCTCGTCTCAGGGACTATACTACGAGCAGTACTTC; CDR3aa: CASSSSQGLYYEQYF
len: 15; abundance: NA; v_gene: TRBV5-4; d_gene: NA; j_gene: TRBJ1-6; CDR3nt: TGTGCCAGCAGCTTGGACAGCAAATATAATTCACCCCTCCACTTT; CDR3aa: CASSLDSKYNSPLHF
len: 14; abundance: NA; v_gene: TRBV6-5; d_gene: NA; j_gene: TRBJ2-2; CDR3nt: TGTGCCAGCAGTTACGATAGCGGCACCGGGGAGCTGTTTTTT; CDR3aa: CASSYDSGTGELFF
len: 15; abundance: NA; v_gene: TRBV6-5; d_gene: NA; j_gene: TRBJ2-1; CDR3nt: TGTGCCAGCAGTTCCAACATAGACAGTAACAATGAGCAGTTCTTC; CDR3aa: CASSSNIDSNNEQFF
len: 15; abundance: NA; v_gene: TRBV7-2; d_gene: NA; j_gene: TRBJ1-5; CDR3nt: TGTGCCAGCAGCTTAGATTCAGTGAGCAATCAGCCCCAGCATTTT; CDR3aa: CASSLDSVSNQPQHF
len: 13; abundance: NA; v_gene: TRBV11-3; d_gene: NA; j_gene: TRBJ2-7; CDR3nt: TGTGCCAGCAGCTACAGGGCAACCTACGAGCAGTACTTC; CDR3aa: CASSYRATYEQYF
len: 14; abundance: NA; v_gene: TRBV7-9; d_gene: TRBD1; j_gene: TRBJ1-2; CDR3nt: TGTGCCAGCAGTTTACAGGGGCCCCTCGACGGCTACACCTTC; CDR3aa: CASSLQGPLDGYTF
len: 15; abundance: NA; v_gene: TRBV7-2; d_gene: TRBD2; j_gene: TRBJ2-1; CDR3nt: TGTGCCAGCAGCCCAGCGGGGGGCGGTTCAAATGAGCAGTTCTTC; CDR3aa: CASSPAGGGSNEQFF
len: 13; abundance: NA; v_gene: TRBV27; d_gene: NA; j_gene: TRBJ2-7; CDR3nt: TGTGCCAGCAGTGCCCGGAGAAGCTACGAGCAGTACTTC; CDR3aa: CASSARRSYEQYF
len: 14; abundance: few; v_gene: TRBV27; d_gene: NA; j_gene: TRBJ1-2; CDR3nt: TGTGCCAGCAGCCAAGGGGGTAGAAACTATGGCTACACCTTC; CDR3aa: CASSQGGRNYGYTF
len: 15; abundance: NA; v_gene: TRBV5-4; d_gene: NA; j_gene: TRBJ2-2; CDR3nt: TGTGCCAGCAGCTCTGAGGTCGCGAACACCGGGGAGCTGTTTTTT; CDR3aa: CASSSEVANTGELFF
len: 12; abundance: NA; v_gene: TRBV7-9; d_gene: NA; j_gene: TRBJ1-1; CDR3nt: TGTGCCAGCAGCTTCTCTGAGGGGACGGCTTTCTTT; CDR3aa: CASSFSEGTAFF
len: 14; abundance: NA; v_gene: TRBV15; d_gene: NA; j_gene: TRBJ2-7; CDR3nt: TGTGCCACCAGCAGAGATCGGGGTACCTACGAGCAGTACTTC; CDR3aa: CATSRDRGTYEQYF
len: 15; abundance: NA; v_gene: TRBV5-1; d_gene: TRBD1; j_gene: TRBJ1-4; CDR3nt: TGCGCCAGCAGCGCAGACGGGACAGGGTATGAAAAACTGTTTTTT; CDR3aa: CASSADGTGYEKLFF
len: 15; abundance: NA; v_gene: TRBV5-1; d_gene: TRBD2; j_gene: TRBJ2-5; CDR3nt: TGCGCCAGCAGCTTGGAGCGGGGGGGCGGGGAGACCCAGTACTTC; CDR3aa: CASSLERGGGETQYF
len: 14; abundance: once; v_gene: TRBV28; d_gene: TRBD2; j_gene: TRBJ2-3; CDR3nt: TGTGCCAGCACAGGTAGCGGGGGCCCAGATACGCAGTATTTT; CDR3aa: CASTGSGGPDTQYF
len: 17; abundance: NA; v_gene: TRBV7-9; d_gene: TRBD2; j_gene: TRBJ2-1; CDR3nt: TGTGCCAGCAGCTTAGCTCAACGAGCGGGGGGTGGCAATGAGCAGTTCTTC; CDR3aa: CASSLAQRAGGGNEQFF
len: 11; abundance: NA; v_gene: TRBV29-1; d_gene: NA; j_gene: TRBJ1-1; CDR3nt: TGCAGCGTTGAAGGTGAGAGGGAAGCTTTCTTT; CDR3aa: CSVEGEREAFF
len: 15; abundance: NA; v_gene: TRBV11-2; d_gene: NA; j_gene: TRBJ1-4; CDR3nt: TGTGCCAGCAGCTTAGTCGGGGGAGCTAATGAAAAACTGTTTTTT; CDR3aa: CASSLVGGANEKLFF
len: 15; abundance: NA; v_gene: TRBV9; d_gene: TRBD2; j_gene: TRBJ2-7; CDR3nt: TGTGCCAGCAGCGCCCAAGCGGGACGCACTTATGAGCAGTACTTC; CDR3aa: CASSAQAGRTYEQYF